The 19 T cell receptor beta chains reported below all come from one sample, sequenced in a study of T cell repertoires in cytomegalovirus infection. Their antigen targets remain unknown. TCRdb reprocessed the reads via MiXCR and lists one record per CDR3 protein. This table holds about 700,000 distinct CDR3 sequences, around 35% found once. Source: cultured PBMCs, taken from culture after CMV antigen stimulation. These receptors were obtained from a human donor in good health (CMV status not recorded). Some clones in this sample may be carry-over from other donors' samples.

This chain connects TRBV11-1 to TRBJ1-6; a weak D match, TRBD1 (5 bases). There are 15 residues in the CDR3. V was pared by 4 bases and J by 2 bases, with 9 bases between. CDR1 and CDR2 (germline): SGHAT, FQDESV (reference sequence). The CDR3 region is CASSSQDTYNSPLHF. CDR3 sequence (DNA): TGTGCCAGCAGCTCTCAGGACACCTATAATTCACCCCTCCACTTT.

This CDR3 is CASSLGGRVWVEIVNEQFF. The CDR3 bases are TGTGCCAGCAGCTTAGGGGGCAGGGTCTGGGTAGAAATTGTCAATGAGCAGTTCTTC. The rearrangement links TRBV7-2 to TRBJ2-1, with D possibly matching TRBD1 (5 bases). Between the trimmed V and J ends, which lost 1 base and 6 bases, there was a span of 25 bases. The CDR3 loop spans 19 amino acids. CDR1 is SGHTA, CDR2 FQGNSA, per germline.

Only a few counts were recorded for this clonotype. The V call is TRBV19, the J call TRBJ2-5, with 8 bases matching TRBD2. The germline V gene has CDR1 LNHDA and CDR2 SQIVND (reference sequence). V shed 3 bases and J 5 bases; nucleotides not matched to a gene: 14. The CDR3 extends over 17 amino acids. CDR3 coding DNA: TGTGCCAGTAGTATCTTGGCGGGAGGACCGGATTCCGAGACCCAGTACTTC. Encoded protein: CASSILAGGPDSETQYF. The complete variable domain, with remaining parts taken from reference TRBV19 and TRBJ2-5, reads DGGITQSPKYLFRKEGQNVTLSCEQNLNHDAMYWYRQDPGQGLRLIYYSQIVNDFQKGDIAEGYSVSREKKESFPLTVTSAQKNPTAFYLCASSILAGGPDSETQYFGPGTRLLVL.

V and J are TRBV19 and TRBJ1-5, with D tentatively TRBD1 (5 bases). Germline V gene lookup returns CDR1 LNHDA and CDR2 SQIVND (reference sequence). V was trimmed by 5 bases and J by 4 bases, leaving 12 bases between them. This CDR3 has 14 residues. Here the CDR3 reads CASSGGVANQPQHF. As DNA, the CDR3 is TGTGCCAGTAGTGGGGGAGTCGCGAATCAGCCCCAGCATTTT.

V gene TRBV7-2 combines with J gene TRBJ2-4; D is unclear. Germline V lookup: CDR1 SGHTA, CDR2 FQGNSA. Trimming took off 5 bases at V and 7 bases at J, with 9 bases between the two ends. The CDR3 totals 12 residues. CDR3: CASSTGGNIQYF. The CDR3 nucleotides are TGTGCCAGCAGCACGGGCGGTAACATTCAGTACTTC.

V and J are TRBV23-1 and TRBJ1-2; D unclear. TRBV23-1 counts as an open reading frame of uncertain function. This CDR3 comprises 15 residues. Between the trimmed V and J ends, which lost 0 bases and 5 bases, there was a span of 13 bases. The CDR3 coding sequence is TGCGCCAGCAGTCAATCGTACACCCCGATATATGGCTACACCTTC. Its translation is CASSQSYTPIYGYTF.

V is TRBV2 and J is TRBJ1-1; 7 nucleotides agree with TRBD1. The CDR3 covers 12 residues. V dropped 11 bases and J dropped 3; count of bases not matched to a gene: 6. CDR1 is SNHLY, CDR2 FYNNEI, per germline. The CDR3 DNA sequence: TGTGCCCGCCGGGACAGCTACACTGAAGCTTTCTTT. This encodes CARRDSYTEAFF.

V and J are TRBV7-9 and TRBJ2-2; the match to TRBD2 covers 13 bases. Trimming cost V 1 base and J 4 bases; bases outside gene matches: 12. Germline V gene lookup returns CDR1 SEHNR and CDR2 FQNEAQ (reference sequence). The CDR3 sequence is 20 residues long. Here the CDR3 DNA reads TGTGCCAGCAGCTTAGTGGTATCGGGACTAGCGGGACTTCGCACCGGGGAGCTGTTTTTT. Amino acid sequence: CASSLVVSGLAGLRTGELFF.

The chain employs TRBV6-1 and TRBJ1-4, with a tentative D call TRBD1 (6 bases). The CDR3 runs 14 residues. Per the germline V gene, CDR1 is MNHNS and CDR2 is SASEGT. The V and J ends lost 7 bases and 5 bases respectively, with 14 bases between them. The CDR3 protein is CASTLGRGNEKLFF. CDR3 coding DNA: TGTGCCAGCACCTTGGGCAGGGGAAATGAAAAACTGTTTTTT.

This chain joins TRBV12-3 or TRBV12-4 and TRBJ1-2, with D possibly being TRBD1 (6 bases). Deletions cut 5 bases from V and 4 bases from J, with 17 bases between. The CDR3 totals 15 residues. CDR3 bases: TGTGCCAGCAGTCCCTTGCAGGGGATTGGCTATGGCTACACCTTC. Its translation is CASSPLQGIGYGYTF.

This clonotype has a count of ten or more. The V call is TRBV7-2, the J call TRBJ2-3; tentative D call: TRBD1 (5 bases). The CDR3 consists of 13 residues. The germline CDR1 and CDR2 sequences are SGHTA and FQGNSA. The ends were cut back, 2 bases at V and 7 bases at J, with 10 bases in the middle. CDR3 DNA: TGTGCCAGCAGCTTACAGGGAACAAATACGCAGTATTTT. Protein: CASSLQGTNTQYF.

The genes are TRBV20-1 and TRBJ1-2, with 8 bases that match TRBD1. The CDR3 sequence is 13 residues long. Unmatched junction bases numbered 4, after V lost 3 bases and J lost 4 bases. Germline V lookup: CDR1 DFQATT, CDR2 SNEGSKA (reference sequence). In nucleotides, the CDR3 is TGCAGTGCTAGGGCGACAGGGGCCTATGGCTACACCTTC. It codes for CSARATGAYGYTF.

CDR3 sequence: CASALQNTGELFF. The CDR3 nucleotides are TGTGCCAGCGCCCTTCAGAACACCGGGGAGCTGTTTTTT. The rearrangement uses TRBV7-2 and TRBJ2-2; D remains ambiguous. CDR3 length equals 13 residues. The germline V gene has CDR1 SGHTA and CDR2 FQGNSA. Between the trimmed V and J ends, which lost 8 bases and 1 base, there was a span of 8 bases.

This clonotype was seen only a few times. The V call is TRBV7-6, the J call TRBJ1-6, with 7 bases lining up with TRBD1. CDR1 is SGHVS and CDR2 is FNYEAQ in the germline V gene. CDR3 size: 15 residues. Trimming cost V 2 bases and J 7 bases; bases outside gene matches: 5. This CDR3 reads CASSLRSGGNSPLHF. For the CDR3, the DNA is TGTGCCAGCAGCTTACGGTCAGGGGGGAATTCACCCCTCCACTTT.

This clonotype was seen more than once but under ten times. The rearrangement uses TRBV6-2 or TRBV6-3 and TRBJ2-5; TRBD1 or TRBD2 may be the D gene (6 bases each). This CDR3 region has 16 residues. V lost 8 bases and J 5 bases, leaving 24 bases between the germline ends. In germline, CDR1 is MNHEY, CDR2 SVGEGT. CDR3 nucleotides: TGTGCCAGCTCTAGCCCCGGGGGCCGAAGTAAGGAGACCCAGTACTTC. This gives the protein CASSSPGGRSKETQYF.

The rearrangement uses TRBV12-3 or TRBV12-4 and TRBJ2-5; D not certain. The germline V and J ends were trimmed by 5 bases and 5 bases, with 6 bases remaining between them. The CDR3 has 11 amino acids. This chain's CDR3 is CASSGMETQYF. The CDR3 nucleotides read TGTGCCAGCAGTGGAATGGAGACCCAGTACTTC.

This clonotype was detected only a few times. This chain connects TRBV4-3 to TRBJ2-1, with 8 bases that match TRBD2. V lost 4 bases and J lost 2; bases outside the gene matches: 10. The CDR3 contains 17 residues. Looked up from germline, CDR1 is LGHNA and CDR2 is YSLEER. The CDR3 sequence is CASSLNPRTSPYNEQFF. CDR3 in DNA: TGCGCCAGCAGCCTGAACCCAAGGACTAGCCCCTACAATGAGCAGTTCTTC.

This clonotype was seen a handful of times. The chain employs TRBV6-1 and TRBJ2-5; D is uncertain. Germline CDR1 reads MNHNS; CDR2 reads SASEGT. With 7 bases removed from V and 7 bases from J, the gap between germline ends came to 13 bases. The CDR3 contains 12 residues. CDR3 DNA: TGTGCCAGCATGGAGTTGCAGGTGACCCAGTACTTC. The encoded protein is CASMELQVTQYF.

This clonotype was found many times. The chain employs TRBV7-2 and TRBJ1-2; 7 bases map to TRBD1. The CDR3 extends over 16 amino acids. With V trimmed by 1 base and J by 9 bases, 14 bases remained unmatched. Germline assignment: CDR1 SGHTA and CDR2 FQGNSA. The CDR3 DNA reads as TGTGCCAGCAGCTTAGAGGCTTCGACAGGGCCGGGGAGCTACACCTTC. It encodes CASSLEASTGPGSYTF.